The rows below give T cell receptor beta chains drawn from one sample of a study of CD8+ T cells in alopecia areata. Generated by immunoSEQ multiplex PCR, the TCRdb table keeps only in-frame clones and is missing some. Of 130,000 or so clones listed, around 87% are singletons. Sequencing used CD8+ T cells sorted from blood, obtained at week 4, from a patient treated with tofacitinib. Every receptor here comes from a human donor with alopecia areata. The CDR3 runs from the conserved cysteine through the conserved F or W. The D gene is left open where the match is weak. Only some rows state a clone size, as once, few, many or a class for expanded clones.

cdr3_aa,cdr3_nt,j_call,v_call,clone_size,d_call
CASSHRGNEQFF,TGTGCCAGCAGCCACAGGGGCAATGAGCAGTTCTTC,TRBJ2-1,TRBV6-5,.,TRBD1
CASSSWTSGSQETQYF,TGTGCCAGCAGCTCCTGGACTAGCGGGAGCCAAGAGACCCAGTACTTC,TRBJ2-5,TRBV11-2,.,TRBD2
CASSFGGTDNEQFF,TGCGCCAGCAGCTTCGGAGGCACAGACAATGAGCAGTTCTTC,TRBJ2-1,TRBV5-1,.,.
CASSDPRGSGANVLTF,TGTGCCAGCAGCGACCCTCGGGGCTCTGGGGCCAACGTCCTGACTTTC,TRBJ2-6,TRBV9,few,.
CASSPSSGSISEQFF,TGCGCCAGCAGCCCCTCTAGCGGGAGTATATCTGAGCAGTTCTTC,TRBJ2-1,TRBV4-1,once,TRBD2
CASSERGDGNTIYF,TGTGCCAGCAGCGAGAGAGGGGACGGAAACACCATATATTTT,TRBJ1-3,TRBV14,.,.
CASSFQRGNEQFF,TGTGCCAGCAGTTTCCAGCGGGGTAATGAGCAGTTCTTC,TRBJ2-1,TRBV6-5,.,TRBD2
CASSLTTYTEAFF,TGCGCCAGCAGCCTAACTACGTACACTGAAGCTTTCTTT,TRBJ1-1,TRBV4-1,.,.
CASSHPATGGRRDTQYF,TGTGCCAGCAGTCACCCCGCGACAGGGGGTAGGAGAGATACGCAGTATTTT,TRBJ2-3,TRBV27,once,TRBD1
CASSLIFGLAGAISYEQYF,TGTGCCAGCAGCTTAATCTTCGGGCTAGCGGGAGCAATCTCCTACGAGCAGTACTTC,TRBJ2-7,TRBV7-2,few,TRBD2
CASGWSGGQETQYF,TGTGCCAGCGGCTGGTCCGGGGGCCAAGAGACCCAGTACTTC,TRBJ2-5,TRBV6-5,.,.
CASSLTSGNIQYF,TGTGCCAGCAGCTTAACCTCGGGTAACATTCAGTACTTC,TRBJ2-4,TRBV11-2,.,.
CASSEPGSGETQYF,TGTGCCAGCAGTGAGCCCGGGAGTGGAGAGACCCAGTACTTC,TRBJ2-5,TRBV25-1,once,.
CARQESRAETQYF,TGTGCCAGACAGGAAAGCCGAGCAGAGACCCAGTACTTC,TRBJ2-5,TRBV2,.,.
CSVEGGRDTDTQYF,TGCAGCGTTGAAGGGGGTCGGGACACAGATACGCAGTATTTT,TRBJ2-3,TRBV29-1,.,.
CASSLSSSYEQYF,TGCGCCAGCAGCTTGAGCTCGTCCTACGAGCAGTACTTC,TRBJ2-7,TRBV5-1,.,.
CASSLEEGRDVLTF,TGCGCCAGCAGCTTGGAGGAGGGTAGGGACGTCCTGACTTTC,TRBJ2-6,TRBV5-1,.,.
CASGLNTEAFF,TGTGCTAGTGGTCTGAACACTGAAGCTTTCTTT,TRBJ1-1,TRBV12-5,.,.
CASSLPRGDGTDTQYF,TGTGCCAGCAGCTTACCCCGGGGTGATGGCACAGATACGCAGTATTTT,TRBJ2-3,TRBV7-9,.,.
CASSEGGYYGYTF,TGTGCCAGCAGTGAAGGAGGGTACTATGGCTACACCTTC,TRBJ1-2,TRBV25-1,once,.
CASRDTLNYGYTF,TGTGCCAGCCGGGACACGCTTAACTATGGCTACACCTTC,TRBJ1-2,TRBV5-6,.,.
CSVGSGGRDEQYF,TGCAGCGTTGGGTCGGGGGGCCGGGACGAGCAGTACTTC,TRBJ2-7,TRBV29-1,.,.
CASSQRGQGPGELFF,TGCGCCAGCAGTCAAAGGGGACAGGGCCCCGGGGAGCTGTTTTTT,TRBJ2-2,TRBV23-1,.,TRBD1
CASSQSTGQGDNQPQHF,TGCGCCAGCAGTCAATCTACGGGACAGGGGGACAATCAGCCCCAGCATTTT,TRBJ1-5,TRBV23-1,.,TRBD1
CASSFLNVGELFF,TGTGCCAGCAGCTTCTTGAACGTCGGGGAGCTGTTTTTT,TRBJ2-2,TRBV7-2,.,.
CASSQDRGGEQFF,TGTGCCAGCAGCCAGGACAGGGGGGGTGAGCAGTTCTTC,TRBJ2-1,TRBV7-6,.,TRBD1
CSVVSSGSSYEQYF,TGCAGCGTCGTAAGTAGCGGTAGCTCCTACGAGCAGTACTTC,TRBJ2-7,TRBV29-1,few,.
CSVEHGQLSYNEQFF,TGCAGCGTTGAGCACGGACAGCTCTCCTACAATGAGCAGTTCTTC,TRBJ2-1,TRBV29-1,few,.
CASRPGVAGANVLTF,TGTGCCAGCAGACCAGGGGTGGCTGGGGCCAACGTCCTGACTTTC,TRBJ2-6,TRBV27,.,.
CASSELWSTDTQYF,TGTGCCAGCAGTGAATTGTGGAGTACAGATACGCAGTATTTT,TRBJ2-3,TRBV25-1,.,.
CASSLEGGYQPQHF,TGCGCCAGCAGCTTGGAGGGGGGCTATCAGCCCCAGCATTTT,TRBJ1-5,TRBV5-1,.,.
CASSLPYRGSMNTEAFF,TGTGCCAGCAGCTTGCCATACAGGGGGAGCATGAACACTGAAGCTTTCTTT,TRBJ1-1,TRBV5-4,once,TRBD1
CAGKQGFSQETQYF,TGCGCCGGAAAGCAGGGCTTCTCCCAAGAGACCCAGTACTTC,TRBJ2-5,TRBV10-1,.,.
CASGTSETYNEQFF,TGTGCCAGCGGTACTAGCGAGACCTACAATGAGCAGTTCTTC,TRBJ2-1,TRBV7-2,.,TRBD2
CSAQGTLTPVAYNEQFF,TGCAGCGCCCAAGGGACCTTGACTCCGGTGGCCTACAATGAGCAGTTCTTC,TRBJ2-1,TRBV29-1,few,.
CASSRTTGNNEQFF,TGTGCCAGCAGCCGAACGACAGGGAATAATGAGCAGTTCTTC,TRBJ2-1,TRBV14,.,TRBD1
CASSAAGVYNEQFF,TGTGCCAGCAGCGCCGCCGGGGTTTACAATGAGCAGTTCTTC,TRBJ2-1,TRBV9,.,.
CASSSGTSGYNEQFF,TGTGCCAGCAGTTCCGGGACTAGCGGCTACAATGAGCAGTTCTTC,TRBJ2-1,TRBV27,.,TRBD2
CAWGLAGNEQFF,TGTGCCTGGGGACTAGCGGGCAATGAGCAGTTCTTC,TRBJ2-1,TRBV30,.,TRBD2
CAISETSGTRPSYNEQFF,TGTGCCATCAGTGAGACCTCCGGGACGAGGCCCTCCTACAATGAGCAGTTCTTC,TRBJ2-1,TRBV10-3,.,.
CASSRGTGITDTQYF,TGTGCCAGCAGCCGAGGGACAGGGATCACAGATACGCAGTATTTT,TRBJ2-3,TRBV5-8,.,TRBD1
CASSLDRDRFQETQYF,TGCGCCAGCAGCCTCGACCGGGACAGATTCCAAGAGACCCAGTACTTC,TRBJ2-5,TRBV4-1,.,TRBD1
CASSLSRTGFVAGELFF,TGTGCCAGCAGCTTATCCCGGACGGGTTTTGTCGCCGGGGAGCTGTTTTTT,TRBJ2-2,TRBV7-2,.,.
CAWSDEINFSYNEQFF,TGTGCCTGGAGTGACGAGATTAACTTCTCCTACAATGAGCAGTTCTTC,TRBJ2-1,TRBV30,.,.
CASRPLTGASTDTQYF,TGTGCCAGCCGACCCTTAACAGGGGCAAGCACAGATACGCAGTATTTT,TRBJ2-3,TRBV7-9,once,TRBD1
CASSVGRTGAATEAFF,TGTGCCAGCAGCGTAGGAAGGACAGGGGCCGCCACTGAAGCTTTCTTT,TRBJ1-1,TRBV9,.,TRBD1
CAWSVPSGGTDTQYF,TGTGCCTGGAGTGTACCGAGCGGGGGCACAGATACGCAGTATTTT,TRBJ2-3,TRBV30,.,TRBD2
CATSTGDYNEQFF,TGTGCCACCAGCACCGGAGACTACAATGAGCAGTTCTTC,TRBJ2-1,TRBV15,.,.
CASTKSGANVLTF,TGCGCCAGCACCAAATCTGGGGCCAACGTCCTGACTTTC,TRBJ2-6,TRBV23-1,.,.
CASSLLPDSYEQYF,TGTGCCAGCAGCTTACTTCCGGATTCCTACGAGCAGTACTTC,TRBJ2-7,TRBV7-9,.,.
CASSQDNAGVNEQFF,TGCGCCAGCAGCCAAGATAATGCAGGGGTCAATGAGCAGTTCTTC,TRBJ2-1,TRBV4-1,.,.
CASSDGHRDRDGYTF,TGTGCCAGCAGTGATGGACACCGGGACAGGGATGGCTACACCTTC,TRBJ1-2,TRBV25-1,.,TRBD1
CASSASSGQGKNTEAFF,TGTGCCAGCAGCGCATCCTCGGGACAGGGCAAGAACACTGAAGCTTTCTTT,TRBJ1-1,TRBV21-1,few,.
CASSHRTSGVRTGELFF,TGCGCCAGCAGCCACCGGACTAGCGGGGTACGCACCGGGGAGCTGTTTTTT,TRBJ2-2,TRBV4-1,.,TRBD2
CASSPPLARETQYF,TGTGCCAGCAGTCCCCCTTTAGCGCGGGAGACCCAGTACTTC,TRBJ2-5,TRBV28,.,.
CATKTGGATEAFF,TGTGCCACCAAGACAGGGGGCGCGACTGAAGCTTTCTTT,TRBJ1-1,TRBV19,few,TRBD1
CASAQAYPNEQFF,TGCGCCAGCGCACAGGCATACCCCAATGAGCAGTTCTTC,TRBJ2-1,TRBV4-1,.,.
CGLAGGPKDTQYF,TGCGGACTAGCGGGAGGGCCGAAAGATACGCAGTATTTT,TRBJ2-3,TRBV7-8,.,TRBD2
CASSESGEGTGELFF,TGTGCCAGCAGTGAATCGGGGGAAGGGACCGGGGAGCTGTTTTTT,TRBJ2-2,TRBV25-1,.,.
CATSRVGGVNTEAFF,TGTGCCACCAGCAGAGTCGGGGGGGTGAACACTGAAGCTTTCTTT,TRBJ1-1,TRBV15,once,.